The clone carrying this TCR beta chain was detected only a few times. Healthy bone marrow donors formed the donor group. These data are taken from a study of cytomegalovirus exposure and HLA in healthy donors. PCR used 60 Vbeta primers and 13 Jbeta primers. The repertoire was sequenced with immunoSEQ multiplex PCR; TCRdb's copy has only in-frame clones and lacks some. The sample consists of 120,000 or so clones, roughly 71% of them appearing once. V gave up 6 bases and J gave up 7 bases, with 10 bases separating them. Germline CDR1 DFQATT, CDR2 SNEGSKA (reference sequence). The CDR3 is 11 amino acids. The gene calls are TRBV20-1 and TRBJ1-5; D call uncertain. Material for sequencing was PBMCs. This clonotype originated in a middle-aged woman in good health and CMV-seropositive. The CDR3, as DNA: TGCAGTGCCCTGAGGCTGCAGCCCCAGCATTTT. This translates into CSALRLQPQHF.